One sample yielded the 21 T cell receptor beta chains listed below, sequenced in a study of cytomegalovirus exposure and HLA in healthy donors (TCRdb year 2017). The library relied on the immunoSEQ multiplex PCR assay. The multiplex PCR relied on a mix of 60 forward primers for TCR Vbeta segments and 13 reverse primers for TCR Jbeta segments. TCRdb holds this immuneACCESS table with in-frame rearrangements only. Some clones are missing; in checked studies, unresolved V genes explain under half, and the rest has no known cause. This sample holds about 100,000 clones; approximately 76% were observed only once. The leading ten clones occupy roughly 2% of the sample. The sample consisted of PBMCs. These receptors came from a man in his late teens or twenties in good health and CMV-seronegative.

This clone appeared once. The genes are TRBV21-1 and TRBJ1-1. TRBV21-1 is described as a pseudogene. The CDR3 totals 15 residues. In DNA, the CDR3 is TGTGCCAGCAGCAAAAAAAGGGGTGGGAGGGGTGAAGCTTTCTTT. It encodes CASSKKRGGRGEAFF.

V usage is TRBV7-8 and J usage is TRBJ1-5; possibly TRBD1 for D (6 bases). V dropped 1 base and J dropped 2 bases, with 12 bases sitting between them. The CDR3 extends over 16 amino acids. Looked up from germline, CDR1 is SGHVS and CDR2 is FQNEAQ. The CDR3 sequence is CASSLVRGTGNQPQHF. The CDR3 DNA sequence: TGTGCCAGCAGCTTAGTCAGGGGTACGGGCAATCAGCCCCAGCATTTT.

About this clone itself: The same CDR3 is also encoded by other DNA sequences in this sample. The chain joins TRBV6-6 to TRBJ1-5, with D unresolved. CDR3 length: 13 residues. Germline V gene sequence: CDR1 MNHNY, CDR2 SVGAGI (reference sequence). V shed 4 bases and J shed 9 bases, with 13 bases lying between them. The CDR3 reads CASSFRGGWPQHF. The CDR3 coding sequence is TGTGCCAGCAGTTTCCGAGGAGGGTGGCCCCAGCATTTT.

The chain carries TRBV9 and TRBJ1-1, with 8 bases that match TRBD1. After removal of 2 bases from V and 6 bases from J, the junction contained 18 bases not matched to a gene. The length of the CDR3 is 18 residues. Germline CDR1 and CDR2: SGDLS and YYNGEE. CDR3 region: CASSVGEGRTGGRAEAFF. The DNA for the CDR3 is TGTGCCAGCAGCGTCGGCGAAGGACGAACAGGGGGTCGGGCTGAAGCTTTCTTT.

The chain's CDR3 is CASSLPTGGQDEQYF. CDR3 DNA: TGTGCCAGCAGTTTGCCGACAGGGGGCCAAGACGAGCAGTACTTC. The V gene is TRBV25-1, the J gene TRBJ2-7; TRBD1 matches 10 bases. CDR3 size: 15 residues. The V gene end was trimmed by 5 bases and the J gene end by 5 bases; junction bases not matched to a gene: 9. The germline gives CDR1 MGHDK, CDR2 SYGVNS.

The chain links TRBV5-4 to TRBJ2-1; TRBD2 matches at 8 bases. Germline V lookup: CDR1 SGHNT, CDR2 YYREEE (reference sequence). This CDR3 contains 16 residues. The V segment lost 5 bases and the J segment 6 bases; nucleotides outside the gene matches: 13. CDR3 in DNA: TGTGCCAGCAGTAGCTGGAGCGGGGGAGGATCCAATGAGCAGTTCTTC. It yields the protein CASSSWSGGGSNEQFF.

The chain employs TRBV2 and TRBJ1-5; 12 bases match TRBD1. The CDR3 is 14 residues long. CDR1 and CDR2 from the germline V gene are SNHLY and FYNNEI. The V and J ends lost 8 bases and 3 bases, in that order; junction bases with no gene match: 2. CDR3 residues: CASRDRGHNQPQHF. The CDR3 nucleotides are TGTGCCAGCCGGGACAGGGGGCACAATCAGCCCCAGCATTTT.

This chain connects TRBV7-2 to TRBJ1-1, with TRBD1 as a possible D gene (6 bases). V was clipped by 1 base and J by 5 bases, with 11 bases between them. CDR3 length: 14 amino acids. Germline values: CDR1 SGHTA, CDR2 FQGNSA. The CDR3 reads CASSLGTGKTEAFF. CDR3 sequence (DNA): TGTGCCAGCAGCTTAGGCACAGGGAAGACTGAAGCTTTCTTT.

This clone was counted a single time. V gene TRBV7-8 combines with J gene TRBJ1-2; D unclear. The CDR3 extends over 14 amino acids. The germline V and J ends were trimmed by 5 bases and 1 base, with 11 bases remaining between them. Per the germline V gene, CDR1 is SGHVS and CDR2 is FQNEAQ. CDR3 nucleotide sequence: TGTGCCAGCAGCCCCCACGGGAGTAACTATGGCTACACCTTC. Translated: CASSPHGSNYGYTF.

This chain connects TRBV2 to TRBJ2-3; TRBD1 matches at 8 bases. This CDR3 has 18 amino acids. Germline-derived CDR1 and CDR2 are SNHLY and FYNNEI. After removal of 5 bases from V and 0 bases from J, the junction contained 13 bases not matched to a gene. The CDR3 loop reads CASSTPTGATLSTDTQYF. As DNA, the CDR3 is TGTGCCAGCAGTACACCGACAGGGGCCACTCTTAGCACAGATACGCAGTATTTT.

This chain connects TRBV11-2 to TRBJ1-4, with 8 bases lining up with TRBD1. Germline CDR1 is SGHAT and CDR2 is FQNNGV. V was pared by 5 bases and J by 13 bases, with 9 bases of the junction left unmatched. CDR3 length: 13 residues. CDR3 DNA: TGTGCCAGCAGCCTTAGAGAGGGGACAGGACTGTTTTTT. Its translation is CASSLREGTGLFF.

V and J are TRBV7-9 and TRBJ1-5, with D tentatively TRBD1 (6 bases). This CDR3 is 16 amino acids long. V was pared by 5 bases and J by 0 bases, with 14 bases between. Germline V lookup: CDR1 SEHNR, CDR2 FQNEAQ (reference sequence). The CDR3 here is CASSRWTEDSNQPQHF. DNA for the CDR3: TGTGCCAGCAGCCGTTGGACAGAAGATAGCAATCAGCCCCAGCATTTT.

This chain uses TRBV27 with TRBJ2-7; tentatively, D is TRBD1 (5 bases). Germline assignment: CDR1 MNHEY and CDR2 SMNVEV (reference sequence). This CDR3 spans 14 amino acids. The V and J ends lost 3 bases and 3 bases respectively, with 12 bases between them. This CDR3 is CASSFLGVGYEQYF. The CDR3 bases are TGTGCCAGCAGTTTTTTAGGGGTTGGCTACGAGCAGTACTTC.

The chain couples TRBV5-4 to TRBJ2-7, with TRBD1 identical over 7 bases. V gave up 3 bases and J gave up 5 bases; unmatched junction bases: 8. The CDR3 runs 14 residues. Germline-derived CDR1 and CDR2 are SGHNT and YYREEE (reference sequence). CDR3 sequence: CASSWRNRGHEQYF. CDR3 DNA: TGTGCCAGCAGCTGGCGGAACAGGGGTCACGAGCAGTACTTC.

The V call is TRBV15, the J call TRBJ1-3; D remains ambiguous. Trimming removed 0 bases at V and 4 bases at J, with 13 bases between. Per germline, CDR1 LNHNV and CDR2 YYDKDF (reference sequence). CDR3 size: 16 residues. CDR3 residues: CATSRDLRVRGNTIYF. The CDR3, as DNA: TGTGCCACCAGCAGAGATTTACGGGTTCGCGGAAACACCATATATTTT.

This clone turned up a few times. This chain joins TRBV6-5 and TRBJ2-2; D is undetermined. This CDR3 comprises 12 residues. Looked up from germline, CDR1 is MNHEY and CDR2 is SVGAGI. V was pared by 8 bases and J by 0 bases, with 4 bases between. The CDR3 DNA is TGTGCCAGCTGTACGAACACCGGGGAGCTGTTTTTT. Translated: CASCTNTGELFF.

J is TRBJ1-2 and V is TRBV7-9; D may be TRBD1 (6 bases). CDR3 size: 15 residues. Germline CDR1 reads SEHNR; CDR2 reads FQNEAQ (reference sequence). V lost 7 bases, J lost 4 bases, and 19 bases lay in between. The CDR3 spells CASTQISTGGYGYTF. CDR3 nucleotides: TGTGCCAGCACCCAGATTTCGACAGGCGGCTATGGCTACACCTTC. The full variable domain, in which reference TRBV7-9 and TRBJ1-2 provide the parts outside the CDR3, is DTGVSQNPRHKITKRGQNVTFRCDPISEHNRLYWYRQTLGQGPEFLTYFQNEAQLEKSRLLSDRFSAERPKGSFSTLEIQRTEQGDSAMYLCASTQISTGGYGYTFGSGTRLTVV.

The gene calls are TRBV28 and TRBJ1-6; 8 bases align to TRBD1. The CDR3 covers 18 residues. Germline V lookup: CDR1 MDHEN, CDR2 SYDVKM. The ends lost 4 bases at V and 9 bases at J; junction bases unmatched: 17. CDR3 coding DNA: TGTGCCAGCAGTTCCATCCAGGGGGCGTTTTCTTTAAGTTCACCCCTCCACTTT. Amino acid sequence: CASSSIQGAFSLSSPLHF.

This clone came up a few times. This chain uses TRBV4-3 with TRBJ1-6; D is unresolved. Germline CDR1 LGHNA, CDR2 YSLEER. The CDR3 has 15 amino acids. V shed 0 bases and J shed 3 bases, with 6 bases lying between them. CDR3 sequence: CASSQDRGYNSPLHF. The CDR3 coding sequence is TGCGCCAGCAGCCAAGATCGAGGCTATAATTCACCCCTCCACTTT.

The gene calls are TRBV29-1 and TRBJ2-3, with 8 bases that match TRBD2. There are 13 residues in the CDR3. Germline loops: CDR1 SQVTM, CDR2 ANQGSEA. With V trimmed by 6 bases and J by 6 bases, 8 bases remained unmatched. The CDR3 reads CSVPGGGRDTQYF. The CDR3 DNA sequence: TGCAGCGTGCCCGGGGGGGGGCGGGATACGCAGTATTTT.

The gene calls are TRBV11-2 and TRBJ1-2; the D gene is possibly TRBD1 (5 bases). Germline V gives CDR1 SGHAT, CDR2 FQNNGV. This CDR3 is built from 17 residues. V was pared by 5 bases and J by 6 bases, with 25 bases between. CDR3 protein: CASSKGLGWGPDNGYTF. The CDR3 coding sequence is TGTGCCAGCAGCAAAGGGCTAGGCTGGGGCCCTGATAATGGCTACACCTTC.